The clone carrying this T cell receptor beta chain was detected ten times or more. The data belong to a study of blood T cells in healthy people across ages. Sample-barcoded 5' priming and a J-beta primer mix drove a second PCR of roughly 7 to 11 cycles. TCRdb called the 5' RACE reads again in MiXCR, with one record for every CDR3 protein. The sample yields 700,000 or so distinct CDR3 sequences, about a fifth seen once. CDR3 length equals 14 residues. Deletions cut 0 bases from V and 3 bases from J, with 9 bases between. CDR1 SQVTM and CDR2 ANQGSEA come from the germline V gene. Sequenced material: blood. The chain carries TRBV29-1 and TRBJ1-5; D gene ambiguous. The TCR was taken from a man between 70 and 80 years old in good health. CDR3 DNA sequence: TGCAGCGTTGAAGATACCGGACTCAATCAGCCCCAGCATTTT. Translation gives CSVEDTGLNQPQHF.